The rows below give T cell receptor beta chains drawn from one sample of a study of cytomegalovirus exposure and HLA in healthy donors. Clones were read by immunoSEQ multiplex PCR, and TCRdb kept only the in-frame ones, dropping some. Of 110,000 or so clones detected, approximately 80% appear once; the ten largest clones hold 5% to 5.5%. The source material was PBMCs. The receptors originated from a young woman in good health and CMV-seropositive. CDR3s leave out the opening cysteine and the closing phenylalanine or tryptophan.

CDR3 length	V gene	J gene	CDR3 protein
9	TRBV9	TRBJ1-2	ASRGVYGYT
13	TRBV7-8	TRBJ1-2	ASSPTRMARYGYT
11	TRBV6-1	TRBJ2-1	ASSVQGYNEQF
13	TRBV19	TRBJ2-5	ASTDGSGGRETQY
11	TRBV19	TRBJ2-3	ASSKNGGDTQY
10	TRBV19	TRBJ1-4	ASSLTGGKLF
14	TRBV5-4	TRBJ1-3	ASSLGDRGGRNTIY
12	TRBV11-3	TRBJ2-7	ASSTGLGSYEQY
12	TRBV6-5	TRBJ1-5	ASSSLARDQPQH
12	TRBV27	TRBJ2-7	ASSPRGSLYEQY
12	TRBV7-8	TRBJ2-5	ASSRLGQSQTQY
9	TRBV9	TRBJ1-1	ASSPRLEAF
15	TRBV4-1	TRBJ1-2	ASSQDGRGVTIYGYT
13	TRBV6-1	TRBJ2-7	ATEPDRAVSYEQY
12	TRBV5-8	TRBJ1-3	ASSPGQSGNTIY
10	TRBV2	TRBJ2-7	ASRTYNYEQY
12	TRBV30	TRBJ1-1	AWSRQGARTEAF
11	TRBV2	TRBJ2-7	FCKQEAAYEQY
12	TRBV19	TRBJ2-4	ASSIDSGRPLQY
12	TRBV10-3	TRBJ1-1	AISPTGVGTEAF
12	TRBV10-1	TRBJ2-2	ASSKDKSFGELF
13	TRBV5-5	TRBJ1-2	ASSLAATANYGYT
13	TRBV27	TRBJ2-7	ASSLTGGVNYEQY
13	TRBV19	TRBJ2-3	ASSNERGIGDTQY
15	TRBV7-9	TRBJ2-1	ASSSPTVGLAYNEQF
13	TRBV5-1	TRBJ1-3	ASRVGGGAGNTIY
9	TRBV29-1	TRBJ1-2	SVSDGGSYT
13	TRBV11-2	TRBJ1-1	ASSLKAGSNTEAF
13	TRBV4-1	TRBJ2-7	ASSQDAGQGREQY
12	TRBV2	TRBJ2-1	ATLSGGSPREQF
15	TRBV18	TRBJ2-1	ASSPGGLRDRETEQF
13	TRBV7-2	TRBJ1-3	ASSLTFGVGNTIY
10	TRBV6-5	TRBJ1-2	ASSQGTGSYT
15	TRBV19	TRBJ2-1	ASTRTSGYMSYNEQF
15	TRBV7-8	TRBJ1-5	ASSLARTGVRTQPQH
14	TRBV5-1	TRBJ2-1	ASSVRTPPGYNEQF
9	TRBV30	TRBJ2-7	AWNSVHEQY
10	TRBV7-9	TRBJ1-2	ASSSTNYGYT
9	TRBV19	TRBJ1-4	ASSLAEKLF
12	TRBV9	TRBJ1-1	ASSAYEGNTEAF
11	TRBV5-5	TRBJ1-2	ASSLDSYGGYT
14	TRBV7-2	TRBJ2-7	ASSWGIAGSSHEQY
13	TRBV7-6	TRBJ2-1	ASSSGLAGANEQF
14	TRBV5-5	TRBJ1-4	ASSWGPQGEDEKLF
13	TRBV9	TRBJ2-3	ASRGGQSSTDTQY
11	TRBV2	TRBJ1-1	ASSRESGTEAF
13	TRBV5-4	TRBJ1-2	ASSPSGQGYYGYT
13	TRBV18	TRBJ2-7	ASSERASGLGEQY
14	TRBV19	TRBJ1-5	ASTALTGTSNQPQH
12	TRBV6-5	TRBJ2-3	ASSFVFTGDTQY
10	TRBV7-6	TRBJ2-3	ASSSPRGTQY
12	TRBV29-1	TRBJ2-3	SVTTGSRTDTQY
16	TRBV18	TRBJ2-3	ASSPPSTGPVFTDTQY